This record looks at one T cell receptor beta chain sequence and its context. The method was immunoSEQ multiplex PCR; TCRdb's version includes in-frame clones alone and lacks a portion of them. The sample yields about 210,000 clones, around 80% seen once. The data were obtained in a study of blood T cell repertoires in COVID-19. The germline V gene has CDR1 SQVTM and CDR2 ANQGSEA. The CDR3 runs to 12 residues. The V end lost 6 bases, the J end lost 5 bases, and 10 bases lay between the germline ends. The specimen sequenced was peripheral blood. This clonotype was obtained from a man aged 45-65 years with active or convalescent COVID-19. This chain connects TRBV29-1 to TRBJ2-2; tentatively, D is TRBD1 (5 bases). The DNA for the CDR3 is TGCAGCGTCAGGGTCTGGACCGGGGAGCTGTTTTTT. It is translated as CSVRVWTGELFF.